Given below is one T cell receptor beta chain in context. The antigen is unknown. Trimming left V 6 bases short and J 6 bases short, with 6 bases between. The CDR3 is made up of 12 amino acids. This sample is part of a study of T cells in Graves' hyperthyroidism and ophthalmopathy. In the study overall: Specimen type is peripheral blood, collected at initial diagnosis prior to any treatment.

Study results and caveats: Ophthalmopathy was told apart from stable hyperthyroidism by a 13 V-J model.

RNA transcripts provided the source from which TCR beta CDR3 regions were amplified. In the first-round RT-PCR of the TCR CDR3, the HTBI primer set was used. TCRdb re-called the multiplex PCR reads with MiXCR, one entry per CDR3 protein. The table lists around 520,000 distinct CDR3 sequences, around 24% of them singletons. The chain links TRBV12-3 or TRBV12-4 to TRBJ1-6; tentative D call: TRBD1 (6 bases). The sequence came from a woman aged 25 to 39 with Graves' ophthalmopathy. The specimen was blood. CDR3 sequence (DNA): TGTGCCAGCAGGGACAGTAATTCACCCCTCCACTTT. This translates into CASRDSNSPLHF.